Given below is one TCR beta chain in context. As yet, its antigen is unknown. The record originates from a study of graft-versus-host responses after intestinal transplantation. On the study more broadly: Once they had received anti-thymocyte globulin induction, all recipients took tacrolimus and steroids for approximately three years. Findings of the study overall: Recipient-marrow GvH clones were detected, some having first appeared in ileum or blood. Individuals who had graft-donor T cell macrochimerism had allografts that showed high graft-versus-host to host-versus-graft clonal ratios. Circulating GvH clones peaking coincided with falling HvG clones soon after transplant.

Data came from immunoSEQ multiplex PCR; TCRdb stores just in-frame clones and leaves some out. The sample consists of over 75,000 clones, about 83% of them appearing once. V dropped 5 bases and J dropped 3; count of bases not matched to a gene: 6. Germline values: CDR1 PRHDT, CDR2 FYEKMQ (reference sequence). The CDR3 has 14 residues. This specimen consisted of PBMCs, obtained 255 days after intestinal transplant. The chain uses TRBV13 and TRBJ2-7; 8 positions match TRBD1. This TCR was sampled from a human patient who received an intestinal transplant, so some T cells may come from the graft donor. The CDR3 nucleotides are TGTGCCAGCAGCACCAGGACAGGGATCTACGAGCAGTACTTC. It is translated as CASSTRTGIYEQYF.